This T cell receptor (beta chain) derives from a study of T cells after yellow fever vaccination. In TCRdb, the 5' RACE reads were re-called with MiXCR into one record per CDR3 protein. This repertoire shows about 500,000 distinct CDR3 sequences, less than 20% found once; its top ten account for 17%. Germline values: CDR1 MNHEY, CDR2 SVGEGT. CDR3 length: 15 amino acids. The V and J ends lost 6 bases and 9 bases respectively, with 21 bases between them. The genes are TRBV6-2 or TRBV6-3 and TRBJ2-1; D perhaps matches TRBD1 (6 bases). This specimen was PBMCs, taken around 5 days after the first yellow fever vaccination. The clonotype comes from a man aged 18 to 30 who received the YFV17D yellow fever vaccine. This CDR3 reads CASSPGQTLRGEQFF. DNA for the CDR3: TGTGCCAGCAGCCCTGGACAGACCCTCCGGGGTGAGCAGTTCTTC.